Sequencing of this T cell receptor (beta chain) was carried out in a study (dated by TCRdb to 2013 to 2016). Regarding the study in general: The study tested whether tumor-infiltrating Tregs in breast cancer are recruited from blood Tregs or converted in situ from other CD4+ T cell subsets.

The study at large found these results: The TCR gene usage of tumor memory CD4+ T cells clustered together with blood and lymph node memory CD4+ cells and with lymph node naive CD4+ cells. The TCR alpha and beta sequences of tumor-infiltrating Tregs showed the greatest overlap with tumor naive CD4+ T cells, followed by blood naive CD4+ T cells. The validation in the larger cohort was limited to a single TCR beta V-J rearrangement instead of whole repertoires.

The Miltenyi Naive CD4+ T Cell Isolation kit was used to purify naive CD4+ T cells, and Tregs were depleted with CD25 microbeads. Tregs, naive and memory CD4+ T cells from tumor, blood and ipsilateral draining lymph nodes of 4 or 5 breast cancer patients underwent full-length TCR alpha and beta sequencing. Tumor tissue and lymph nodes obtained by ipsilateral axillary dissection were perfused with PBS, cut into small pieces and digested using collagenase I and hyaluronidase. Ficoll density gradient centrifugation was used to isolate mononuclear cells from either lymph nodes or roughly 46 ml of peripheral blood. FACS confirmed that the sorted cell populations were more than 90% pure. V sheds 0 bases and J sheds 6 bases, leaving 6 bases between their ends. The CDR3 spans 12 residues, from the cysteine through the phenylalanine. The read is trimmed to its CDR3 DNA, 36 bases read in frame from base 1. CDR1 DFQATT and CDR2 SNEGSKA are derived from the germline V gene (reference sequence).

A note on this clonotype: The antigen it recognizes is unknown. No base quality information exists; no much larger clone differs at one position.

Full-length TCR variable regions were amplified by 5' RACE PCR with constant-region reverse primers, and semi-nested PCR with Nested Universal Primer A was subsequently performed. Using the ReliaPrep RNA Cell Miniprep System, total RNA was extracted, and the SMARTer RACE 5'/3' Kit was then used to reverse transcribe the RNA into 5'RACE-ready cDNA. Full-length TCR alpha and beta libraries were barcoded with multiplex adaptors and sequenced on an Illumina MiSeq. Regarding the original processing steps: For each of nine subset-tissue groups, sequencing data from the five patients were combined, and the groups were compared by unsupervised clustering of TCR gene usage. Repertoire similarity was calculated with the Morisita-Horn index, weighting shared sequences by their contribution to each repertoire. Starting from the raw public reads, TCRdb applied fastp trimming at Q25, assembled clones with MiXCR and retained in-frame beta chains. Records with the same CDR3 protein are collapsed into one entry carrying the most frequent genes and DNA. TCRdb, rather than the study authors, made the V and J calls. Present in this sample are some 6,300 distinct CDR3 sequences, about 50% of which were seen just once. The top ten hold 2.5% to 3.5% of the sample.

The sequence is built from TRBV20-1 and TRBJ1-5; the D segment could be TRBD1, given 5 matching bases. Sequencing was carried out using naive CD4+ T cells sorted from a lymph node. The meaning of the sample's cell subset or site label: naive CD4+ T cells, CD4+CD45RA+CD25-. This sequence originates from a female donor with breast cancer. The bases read TGCAGTGCTAGAGAGGGGGGTCAGCCCCAGCATTTT. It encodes CSAREGGQPQHF.